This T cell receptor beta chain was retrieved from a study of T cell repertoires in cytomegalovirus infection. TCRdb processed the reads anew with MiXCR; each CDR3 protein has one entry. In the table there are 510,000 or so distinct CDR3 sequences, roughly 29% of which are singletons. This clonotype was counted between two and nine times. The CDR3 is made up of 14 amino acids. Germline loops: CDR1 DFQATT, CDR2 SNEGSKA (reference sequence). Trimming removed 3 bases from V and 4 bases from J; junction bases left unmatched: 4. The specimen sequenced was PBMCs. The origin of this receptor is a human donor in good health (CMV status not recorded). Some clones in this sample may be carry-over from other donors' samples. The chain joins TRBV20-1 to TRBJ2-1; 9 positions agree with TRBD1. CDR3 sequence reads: CSARDGQGYNEQFF. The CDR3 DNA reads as TGCAGTGCTAGGGATGGACAGGGGTACAATGAGCAGTTCTTC.